A selection of T cell receptor beta chains follows, all from one sample in a study of T cells in narcolepsy. The repertoire was sequenced with immunoSEQ multiplex PCR; TCRdb's copy has only in-frame clones and lacks some. Of roughly 22,000 clones in the sample, 60% to 75% were seen once. The sequencing sample was made of memory (CD45RA-) CD4+ T cells from blood. All receptors come from a human donor in good health. Both conserved end residues are part of each CDR3. The D gene is left open where the match is weak. Clone sizes are given selectively: once, few, many, or a class where the clone is expanded.

D gene: NA
V gene: TRBV6-5
J gene: TRBJ2-3
clone size: few
CDR3 DNA: TGTGCCAGCAGTCGGACCCATCTGGATACGCAGTATTTT
CDR3 protein: CASSRTHLDTQYF

D gene: NA
V gene: TRBV30
J gene: TRBJ2-7
clone size: NA
CDR3 DNA: TGTGCCTGTAGGGGACGGCCTGAGAGCTCCTACGAGCAGTACTTC
CDR3 protein: CACRGRPESSYEQYF

D gene: NA
V gene: TRBV7-9
J gene: TRBJ2-4
clone size: large
CDR3 DNA: TGTGCCAGCAAGCCCATGGAGGTAGCCAAAAACATTCAGTACTTC
CDR3 protein: CASKPMEVAKNIQYF

D gene: NA
V gene: TRBV5-4
J gene: TRBJ1-2
clone size: NA
CDR3 DNA: TGTGCCAGCAACACAGGCGGGACGTATGGCTACACCTTC
CDR3 protein: CASNTGGTYGYTF

D gene: TRBD2
V gene: TRBV15
J gene: TRBJ2-5
clone size: NA
CDR3 DNA: TGTGCCACCAGCCGCGGGGGGGGCAACAGGGAGACCCAGTACTTC
CDR3 protein: CATSRGGGNRETQYF

D gene: NA
V gene: TRBV7-8
J gene: TRBJ1-1
clone size: NA
CDR3 DNA: TGTGCCAGCAGCTTAGCTCTCACTGAAGCTTTCTTT
CDR3 protein: CASSLALTEAFF

D gene: NA
V gene: TRBV2
J gene: TRBJ2-2
clone size: NA
CDR3 DNA: TGTGCCAGCAGTGAAAGAGGAAACCCCACCGGGGAGCTGTTTTTT
CDR3 protein: CASSERGNPTGELFF

D gene: NA
V gene: TRBV30
J gene: TRBJ1-6
clone size: NA
CDR3 DNA: TGTGCCTGGAGTGTACCAGGCAATTCACCCCTCCACTTT
CDR3 protein: CAWSVPGNSPLHF

D gene: NA
V gene: TRBV7-6
J gene: TRBJ2-7
clone size: NA
CDR3 DNA: TGTGCCAGCAGCTTAGGGGACACCTACGAGCAGTACTTC
CDR3 protein: CASSLGDTYEQYF

D gene: NA
V gene: TRBV18
J gene: TRBJ1-2
clone size: NA
CDR3 DNA: TGTGCCAGCTCACTACAGGAGAACTATGGCTACACCTTC
CDR3 protein: CASSLQENYGYTF

D gene: TRBD2
V gene: TRBV7-2
J gene: TRBJ2-2
clone size: once
CDR3 DNA: TGTGCCAGCAGCTGGACTAGCGGGATCACCGGGGAGCTGTTTTTT
CDR3 protein: CASSWTSGITGELFF

D gene: TRBD1
V gene: TRBV2
J gene: TRBJ2-1
clone size: few
CDR3 DNA: TGTGCCAGCAGTGTAAACGGACAGGGGGTCAATGAGCAGTTCTTC
CDR3 protein: CASSVNGQGVNEQFF

D gene: TRBD1
V gene: TRBV6-1
J gene: TRBJ2-6
clone size: medium-sized
CDR3 DNA: TGTGCCACCAGGACAGGGAGAACTGGGGCCAACGTCCTGACTTTC
CDR3 protein: CATRTGRTGANVLTF

D gene: NA
V gene: TRBV19
J gene: TRBJ2-1
clone size: NA
CDR3 DNA: TGTGCCAGTAGGGGCAGGGGGAGCGGGAACAATGAGCAGTTCTTC
CDR3 protein: CASRGRGSGNNEQFF

D gene: NA
V gene: TRBV2
J gene: TRBJ1-1
clone size: NA
CDR3 DNA: TGTGCCAGCAGTGAGGTCAGGGTGGCCGGCGAAGCTTTCTTT
CDR3 protein: CASSEVRVAGEAFF

D gene: TRBD2
V gene: TRBV4-2
J gene: TRBJ2-4
clone size: NA
CDR3 DNA: TGTGCCAGCAGCCCGCTAGCGGGAGGGGCCAAAAACATTCAGTACTTC
CDR3 protein: CASSPLAGGAKNIQYF

D gene: NA
V gene: TRBV7-2
J gene: TRBJ2-3
clone size: once
CDR3 DNA: TGTGCCAGCAGCGCACAGGGTAGCACAGATACGCAGTATTTT
CDR3 protein: CASSAQGSTDTQYF

D gene: NA
V gene: TRBV9
J gene: TRBJ1-6
clone size: NA
CDR3 DNA: TGTGCCAGCAGCGTGAGCCCCGATAATTCACCCCTCCACTTT
CDR3 protein: CASSVSPDNSPLHF

D gene: NA
V gene: TRBV4-3
J gene: TRBJ2-5
clone size: NA
CDR3 DNA: TGCGCCAGCAGCCAAGATACCCAAAAAGGGGAGACCCAGTACTTC
CDR3 protein: CASSQDTQKGETQYF

D gene: NA
V gene: TRBV14
J gene: TRBJ2-1
clone size: NA
CDR3 DNA: TGTGCCAGCAGCCAAGATCCTCCCGGGTGGGGTGAGCAGTTCTTC
CDR3 protein: CASSQDPPGWGEQFF

D gene: NA
V gene: TRBV27
J gene: TRBJ2-7
clone size: NA
CDR3 DNA: TGTGCCAGCAGTTTCCCCGACTCTCACGAGCAGTACTTC
CDR3 protein: CASSFPDSHEQYF

D gene: TRBD2
V gene: TRBV2
J gene: TRBJ2-1
clone size: NA
CDR3 DNA: TGTGCCAGCAGTCCGACTAGCCGCTCCTACAATGAGCAGTTCTTC
CDR3 protein: CASSPTSRSYNEQFF

D gene: TRBD2
V gene: TRBV27
J gene: TRBJ2-1
clone size: NA
CDR3 DNA: TGTGCCAGCAGTTCGCGACTAGCGGGGGTCAATGAGCAGTTCTTC
CDR3 protein: CASSSRLAGVNEQFF

D gene: TRBD1
V gene: TRBV25-1
J gene: TRBJ1-2
clone size: NA
CDR3 DNA: TGTGCCAGCAGTATGGAAGGACAGGGGGCATATGGCTACACCTTC
CDR3 protein: CASSMEGQGAYGYTF

D gene: NA
V gene: TRBV5-1
J gene: TRBJ2-5
clone size: NA
CDR3 DNA: TGCGCCAGCAGCTTGGCCGGGGGTGAGACCCAGTACTTC
CDR3 protein: CASSLAGGETQYF

D gene: NA
V gene: TRBV28
J gene: TRBJ2-3
clone size: NA
CDR3 DNA: TGTGCCAGCGGATCTCTACGTCGGGCTACAGATACGCAGTATTTT
CDR3 protein: CASGSLRRATDTQYF

D gene: NA
V gene: TRBV7-9
J gene: TRBJ2-5
clone size: NA
CDR3 DNA: TGTGCCAGCAGCCCCTCTACCGACCAAGAGACCCAGTACTTC
CDR3 protein: CASSPSTDQETQYF

D gene: NA
V gene: TRBV5-1
J gene: TRBJ1-6
clone size: NA
CDR3 DNA: TGCGCCAGCAGCTATCAGGGGAGCGGCAATTCACCCCTCCACTTT
CDR3 protein: CASSYQGSGNSPLHF

D gene: TRBD1
V gene: TRBV19
J gene: TRBJ2-7
clone size: few
CDR3 DNA: TGTGCCAGTAGTATCGGGACAGGGTTCTTCGAGCAGTACTTC
CDR3 protein: CASSIGTGFFEQYF

D gene: NA
V gene: TRBV28
J gene: TRBJ1-5
clone size: NA
CDR3 DNA: TGTGCCAGCAGTCAAAAGACCGGGACTCTAGCAGCGCGAAATCAGCCCCAGCATTTT
CDR3 protein: CASSQKTGTLAARNQPQHF

D gene: NA
V gene: TRBV18
J gene: TRBJ1-5
clone size: NA
CDR3 DNA: TGTGCCAGCTCACCAATAGCCGCTCAAGGGAGGGATCAGCCCCAGCATTTT
CDR3 protein: CASSPIAAQGRDQPQHF

D gene: TRBD1
V gene: TRBV30
J gene: TRBJ2-1
clone size: NA
CDR3 DNA: TGTGCCTGGAGTGGGGGGACAGGGGTCAATGAGCAGTTCTTC
CDR3 protein: CAWSGGTGVNEQFF

D gene: NA
V gene: TRBV28
J gene: TRBJ2-7
clone size: NA
CDR3 DNA: TGTGCCAGCCTCGGGACGAGCTCCTACGAGCAGTACTTC
CDR3 protein: CASLGTSSYEQYF

D gene: NA
V gene: TRBV14
J gene: TRBJ2-7
clone size: NA
CDR3 DNA: TGTGCCAGCAGCCAAGATCGGCTAGGGCTTAGCAACTTC
CDR3 protein: CASSQDRLGLSNF

D gene: NA
V gene: TRBV5-4
J gene: TRBJ1-2
clone size: NA
CDR3 DNA: TGTGCCAGCTCTGCTAGACAGCCCAACTATGGCTACACCTTC
CDR3 protein: CASSARQPNYGYTF

D gene: NA
V gene: TRBV7-3
J gene: TRBJ2-5
clone size: few
CDR3 DNA: TGTGCCAGCAGCTTAACACCCGGGGTGGAGACCCAGTACTTC
CDR3 protein: CASSLTPGVETQYF

D gene: NA
V gene: TRBV11-2
J gene: TRBJ2-7
clone size: NA
CDR3 DNA: TGTGCCAGCAGCTCGATCGAGCGGTCACTCGTCGAGCAGTACTTC
CDR3 protein: CASSSIERSLVEQYF

D gene: NA
V gene: TRBV7-2
J gene: TRBJ2-1
clone size: NA
CDR3 DNA: TGTGCCAGCAGCTTAGGGGAAGTCCGGGGTGAGCAGTTCTTC
CDR3 protein: CASSLGEVRGEQFF

D gene: NA
V gene: TRBV28
J gene: TRBJ2-1
clone size: NA
CDR3 DNA: TGTGCCAGCAGTCTTACCCCGTTGGGTAGCGGTCGGGATGAGCAGTTCTTC
CDR3 protein: CASSLTPLGSGRDEQFF

D gene: NA
V gene: TRBV5-1
J gene: TRBJ2-2
clone size: NA
CDR3 DNA: TGCGCCAGCAGCCTTAGCAGTCAAACCGGGGAGCTGTTTTTT
CDR3 protein: CASSLSSQTGELFF

D gene: TRBD2
V gene: TRBV5-4
J gene: TRBJ2-3
clone size: once
CDR3 DNA: TGTGCCAGCAGCTTGGGAACGAGCGGGAAAACAGATACGCAGTATTTT
CDR3 protein: CASSLGTSGKTDTQYF

D gene: NA
V gene: TRBV5-7
J gene: TRBJ2-6
clone size: NA
CDR3 DNA: TGTGCCAGCAGCTTGGGAGGAATAGGTAACGTCCTGACTTTC
CDR3 protein: CASSLGGIGNVLTF

D gene: NA
V gene: TRBV6-6
J gene: TRBJ1-1
clone size: few
CDR3 DNA: TGTGCCAGCAGACGCGGACCGATGAACACTGAAGCTTTCTTT
CDR3 protein: CASRRGPMNTEAFF

D gene: NA
V gene: TRBV19
J gene: TRBJ2-3
clone size: NA
CDR3 DNA: TGTGCCAGTATGAGCTTTACCACAGATACGCAGTATTTT
CDR3 protein: CASMSFTTDTQYF

D gene: TRBD1
V gene: TRBV27
J gene: TRBJ1-6
clone size: NA
CDR3 DNA: TGTGCCAGCAGTTCCGGACAGGGCTTTCGGTCACCCCTCCACTTT
CDR3 protein: CASSSGQGFRSPLHF

D gene: NA
V gene: TRBV5-1
J gene: TRBJ2-5
clone size: NA
CDR3 DNA: TGCGCCAGCAGCTTGGGGGGAGGCCAAGAGACCCAGTACTTC
CDR3 protein: CASSLGGGQETQYF

D gene: NA
V gene: TRBV5-4
J gene: TRBJ1-2
clone size: NA
CDR3 DNA: TGTGCCAGCAGCTTGGTGGCGGACCATGGCTACACCTTC
CDR3 protein: CASSLVADHGYTF

D gene: NA
V gene: TRBV6-1
J gene: TRBJ2-5
clone size: NA
CDR3 DNA: TGTGCCAGCAGTGAGTCAGGGGGGGAGACCCAGTACTTC
CDR3 protein: CASSESGGETQYF

D gene: NA
V gene: TRBV9
J gene: TRBJ1-4
clone size: NA
CDR3 DNA: TGTGCCAGCAGCGTAGGGATCTGGAAGGGGGTTGAAAAACTGTTTTTT
CDR3 protein: CASSVGIWKGVEKLFF

D gene: NA
V gene: TRBV5-1
J gene: TRBJ2-3
clone size: few
CDR3 DNA: TGCGCCAGCAGCTTCGGGCTAGGCACAGATACGCAGTATTTT
CDR3 protein: CASSFGLGTDTQYF

D gene: NA
V gene: TRBV6-1
J gene: TRBJ1-1
clone size: NA
CDR3 DNA: TGTGCCAGCAGTCATAACACTGAAGCTTTCTTT
CDR3 protein: CASSHNTEAFF

D gene: NA
V gene: TRBV5-4
J gene: TRBJ2-6
clone size: NA
CDR3 DNA: TGTGCCAGCAGCTTGCCCCCACAAGGTGGGGCCAACGTCCTGACTTTC
CDR3 protein: CASSLPPQGGANVLTF

D gene: NA
V gene: TRBV11-1
J gene: TRBJ2-7
clone size: NA
CDR3 DNA: TGTGCCAGCAGCCAATTGGGGTACGAGCAGTACTTC
CDR3 protein: CASSQLGYEQYF

D gene: TRBD1
V gene: TRBV6-5
J gene: TRBJ1-2
clone size: NA
CDR3 DNA: TGTGCCAGCAGTGATCGAGGACAGGGTGATGGCTACACCTTC
CDR3 protein: CASSDRGQGDGYTF

D gene: NA
V gene: TRBV6-6
J gene: TRBJ1-5
clone size: NA
CDR3 DNA: TGTGCCAGCACCCCGACTAGGGTTGAGGAGCCCCAGCATTTT
CDR3 protein: CASTPTRVEEPQHF

D gene: NA
V gene: TRBV6-5
J gene: TRBJ1-1
clone size: NA
CDR3 DNA: TGTGCCAGCAGTTTTTCTCCGACGAACACTGAAGCTTTCTTT
CDR3 protein: CASSFSPTNTEAFF

D gene: NA
V gene: TRBV2
J gene: TRBJ1-5
clone size: few
CDR3 DNA: TGTGCCAGCAGTGATCGTATTAACCTCGGCAATCAGCCCCAGCATTTT
CDR3 protein: CASSDRINLGNQPQHF

D gene: TRBD1
V gene: TRBV5-1
J gene: TRBJ1-4
clone size: NA
CDR3 DNA: TGCGCCAGCAGCCCTACCGGACAGGGCTACGAAAAACTGTTTTTT
CDR3 protein: CASSPTGQGYEKLFF

D gene: TRBD2
V gene: TRBV28
J gene: TRBJ2-5
clone size: NA
CDR3 DNA: TGTGCCAGCAGTTTTGCTAGCGGGAGGAGCGGAGAGACCCAGTACTTC
CDR3 protein: CASSFASGRSGETQYF

D gene: NA
V gene: TRBV6-4
J gene: TRBJ1-6
clone size: NA
CDR3 DNA: TGTGCCAGCAGTGTTGTCCCAGGAGATTCACCCCTCCACTTT
CDR3 protein: CASSVVPGDSPLHF